This is a list of T cell receptor beta chains from one sample in a study of tumor-infiltrating lymphocytes in primary liver carcinoma. TCRdb redid the calling of the multiplex PCR reads with MiXCR, one entry per CDR3 protein. This table has more than 95,000 distinct CDR3 sequences, about four fifths appearing once. Sample: liver tumor tissue from sampling region 3. The receptors here all came from a man aged 35 to 55 with primary liver carcinoma and hepatitis B virus infection. Both conserved end residues are part of each CDR3. The order of the fields is V gene, clone size, D gene, CDR3 length, J gene, CDR3 DNA, CDR3 protein. The D gene is left open where the match is weak. Clone size is stated in some rows and not others, as once, few, many or a class when expanded.

V: TRBV7-3
size: .
D: .
length: 16
J: TRBJ2-2
DNA: TGTGCCAGCAGCTTAAACCCTGGGGGGATGGCCAGGGAGCTGTTTTTT
CDR3: CASSLNPGGMARELFF

V: TRBV2
size: .
D: .
length: 14
J: TRBJ2-5
DNA: TGTGTCAGCAGTGGTGCGACTGCTGTTGAGACCCAGTACTTC
CDR3: CVSSGATAVETQYF

V: TRBV11-1
size: once
D: TRBD2
length: 17
J: TRBJ2-4
DNA: TGTGCCAGCAGCTTTGAAGGAACCAGCGGGACCAAAAACATTCAGTACTTC
CDR3: CASSFEGTSGTKNIQYF

V: TRBV29-1
size: .
D: .
length: 13
J: TRBJ2-1
DNA: TGCAGCGTTGAAGTCCCCTATACCAATGAGCAGTTCTTC
CDR3: CSVEVPYTNEQFF

V: TRBV11-2
size: .
D: .
length: 14
J: TRBJ2-7
DNA: TGTGCTAGCAGCTCTAACAGTAACCCCTACGAGCAGTACTTC
CDR3: CASSSNSNPYEQYF

V: TRBV12-3/TRBV12-4
size: .
D: TRBD1
length: 15
J: TRBJ1-6
DNA: TGTGCCAGTAATCCGCCGGGACAGAATAATTCACCCCTCCACTTT
CDR3: CASNPPGQNNSPLHF

V: TRBV29-1
size: medium-sized
D: .
length: 11
J: TRBJ1-1
DNA: TGCAGCGCCGGGGACCCCGGCGAAGCTTTCTTT
CDR3: CSAGDPGEAFF

V: TRBV4-1
size: .
D: .
length: 16
J: TRBJ1-2
DNA: TGCGCCAGCAGCCCGTCCCGGGAGAGGGGGAGCTATGGCTACATCTTC
CDR3: CASSPSRERGSYGYIF

V: TRBV10-3
size: .
D: TRBD2
length: 15
J: TRBJ2-1
DNA: TGTGTCATCAGGAAGGATAGCGGGGCCTACAATGAGCAGTTCTTC
CDR3: CVIRKDSGAYNEQFF

V: TRBV6-5
size: .
D: TRBD1
length: 15
J: TRBJ2-7
DNA: TGTGCCAGCAGTCCCCAGGGGGATAGGTCCTACGAGCACTACTTC
CDR3: CASSPQGDRSYEHYF